This TCR beta chain was documented in a study of shared clonotypes between healthy human individuals. Overall study findings and caveats: Rarefaction exposed incomplete sorted-subset sequencing despite large depth. Estimated clonotype richness was generally higher in naive than memory subsets.

This clone was observed at least ten times. Its antigen is undetermined. The sample carries other DNA sequences with the same CDR3. Produced via immunoSEQ multiplex PCR; TCRdb's table is partial and in-frame only. The sample shows 2 million or so clones, roughly 96% of them seen only once. The V end lost 5 bases, the J end lost 5 bases, and 9 bases lay between the germline ends. The germline gives CDR1 DFQATT, CDR2 SNEGSKA (reference sequence). The CDR3 spans 11 residues. Only Caucasian adults living in Nashville, Tennessee served as donors. The receptor was isolated from a man in his late teens or twenties in good health. Material for sequencing was naive CD4+ T cells sorted from blood. This sample's subset: CD45RA+ positively selected. J is TRBJ1-1 and V is TRBV20-1; D is perhaps TRBD1 (6 bases). CDR3 region: CSAEGGTEAFF. The CDR3 DNA reads TGCAGTGCTGAGGGGGGGACTGAAGCTTTCTTT.